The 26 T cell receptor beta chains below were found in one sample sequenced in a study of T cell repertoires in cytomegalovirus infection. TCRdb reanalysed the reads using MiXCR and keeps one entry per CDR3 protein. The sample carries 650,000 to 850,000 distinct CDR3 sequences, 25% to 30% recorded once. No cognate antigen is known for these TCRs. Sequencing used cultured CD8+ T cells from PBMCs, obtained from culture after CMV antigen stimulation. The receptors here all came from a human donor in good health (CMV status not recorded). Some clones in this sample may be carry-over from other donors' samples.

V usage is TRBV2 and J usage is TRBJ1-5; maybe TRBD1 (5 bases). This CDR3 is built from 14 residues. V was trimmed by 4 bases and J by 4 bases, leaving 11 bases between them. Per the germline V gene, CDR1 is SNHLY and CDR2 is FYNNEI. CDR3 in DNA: TGTGCCAGCAGTGTGGCAGGGAAAAATCAGCCCCAGCATTTT. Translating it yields CASSVAGKNQPQHF.

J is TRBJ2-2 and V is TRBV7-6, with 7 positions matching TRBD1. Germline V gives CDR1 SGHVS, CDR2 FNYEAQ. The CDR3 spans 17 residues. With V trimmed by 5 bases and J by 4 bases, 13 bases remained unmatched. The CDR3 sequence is CASSLSRQGRRTGELFF. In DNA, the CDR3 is TGTGCCAGCAGCCTTAGCCGACAGGGTCGACGCACCGGGGAGCTGTTTTTT.

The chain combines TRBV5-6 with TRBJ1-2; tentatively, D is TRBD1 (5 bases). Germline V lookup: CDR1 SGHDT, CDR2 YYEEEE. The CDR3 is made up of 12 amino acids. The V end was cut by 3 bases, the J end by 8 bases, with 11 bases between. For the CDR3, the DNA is TGTGCCAGCAGCTCGGGACTACGCGGCTACACCTTC. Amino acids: CASSSGLRGYTF.

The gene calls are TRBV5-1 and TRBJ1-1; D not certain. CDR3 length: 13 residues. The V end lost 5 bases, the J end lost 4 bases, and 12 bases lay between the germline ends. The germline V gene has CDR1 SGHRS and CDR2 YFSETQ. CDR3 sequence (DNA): TGCGCCAGCAGAGGTGGGAAGGGCACTGAAGCTTTCTTT. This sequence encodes CASRGGKGTEAFF.

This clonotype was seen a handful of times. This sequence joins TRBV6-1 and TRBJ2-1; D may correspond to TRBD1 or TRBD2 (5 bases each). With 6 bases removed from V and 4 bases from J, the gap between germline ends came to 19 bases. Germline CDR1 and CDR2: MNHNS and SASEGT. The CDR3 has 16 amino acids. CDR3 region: CASSPGAGWGYNEQFF. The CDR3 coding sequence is TGTGCCAGCAGCCCTGGGGCAGGGTGGGGGTACAATGAGCAGTTCTTC.

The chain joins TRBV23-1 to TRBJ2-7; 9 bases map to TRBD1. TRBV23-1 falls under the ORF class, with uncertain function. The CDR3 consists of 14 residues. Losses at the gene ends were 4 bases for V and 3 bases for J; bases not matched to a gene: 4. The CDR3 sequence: CASSPPDRGYEQYV. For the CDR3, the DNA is TGCGCCAGCAGTCCTCCGGACAGGGGCTACGAGCAGTACGTC.

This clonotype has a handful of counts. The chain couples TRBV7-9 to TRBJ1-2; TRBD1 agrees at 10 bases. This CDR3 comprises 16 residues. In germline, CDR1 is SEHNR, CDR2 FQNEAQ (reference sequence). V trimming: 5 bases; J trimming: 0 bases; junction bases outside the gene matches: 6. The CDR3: CASSPGDRGANYGYTF. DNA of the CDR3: TGTGCCAGCAGCCCGGGGGACAGGGGAGCTAACTATGGCTACACCTTC.

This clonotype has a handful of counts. The CDR3 loop reads CASSARRFMNTEAFF. The CDR3 DNA reads TGTGCCAGCAGTGCCCGCCGGTTCATGAACACTGAAGCTTTCTTT. This chain uses TRBV28 with TRBJ1-1; D unresolved. Between the trimmed V and J ends, which lost 5 bases and 0 bases, there was a span of 13 bases. The CDR3 is 15 residues long. Germline CDR1 reads MDHEN; CDR2 reads SYDVKM. The full variable domain, rest sourced from reference TRBV28 and TRBJ1-1, is DVKVTQSSRYLVKRTGEKVFLECVQDMDHENMFWYRQDPGLGLRLIYFSYDVKMKEKGDIPEGYSVSREKKERFSLILESASTNQTSMYLCASSARRFMNTEAFFGQGTRLTVV.

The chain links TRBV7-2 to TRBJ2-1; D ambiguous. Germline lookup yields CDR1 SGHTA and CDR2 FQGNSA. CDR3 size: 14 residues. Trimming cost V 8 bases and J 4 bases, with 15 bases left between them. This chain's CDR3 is CASEVAVEYNEQFF. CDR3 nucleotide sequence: TGTGCCAGCGAGGTAGCTGTGGAATACAATGAGCAGTTCTTC.

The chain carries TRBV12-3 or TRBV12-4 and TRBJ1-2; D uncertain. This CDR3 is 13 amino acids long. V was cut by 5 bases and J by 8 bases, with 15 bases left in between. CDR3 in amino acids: CASSLPLGEGYTF. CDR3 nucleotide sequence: TGTGCCAGCAGTCTCCCGTTGGGTGAGGGCTACACCTTC.

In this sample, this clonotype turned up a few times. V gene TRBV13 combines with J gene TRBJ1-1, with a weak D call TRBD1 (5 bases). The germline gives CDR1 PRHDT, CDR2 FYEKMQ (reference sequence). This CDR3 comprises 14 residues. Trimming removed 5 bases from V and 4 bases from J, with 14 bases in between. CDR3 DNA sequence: TGTGCCAGCAGCCCGGGACGCCGCGGCACTGAAGCTTTCTTT. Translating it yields CASSPGRRGTEAFF. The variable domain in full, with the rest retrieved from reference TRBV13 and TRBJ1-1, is AAGVIQSPRHLIKEKRETATLKCYPIPRHDTVYWYQQGPGQDPQFLISFYEKMQSDKGSIPDRFSAQQFSDYHSELNMSSLELGDSALYFCASSPGRRGTEAFFGQGTRLTVV.

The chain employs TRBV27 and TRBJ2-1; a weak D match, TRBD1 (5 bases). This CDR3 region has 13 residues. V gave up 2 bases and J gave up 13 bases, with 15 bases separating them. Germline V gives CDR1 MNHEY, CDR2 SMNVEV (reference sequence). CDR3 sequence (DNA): TGTGCCAGCAGTTTAAACGAGGCAGGGAAACAGTTCTTC. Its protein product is CASSLNEAGKQFF.

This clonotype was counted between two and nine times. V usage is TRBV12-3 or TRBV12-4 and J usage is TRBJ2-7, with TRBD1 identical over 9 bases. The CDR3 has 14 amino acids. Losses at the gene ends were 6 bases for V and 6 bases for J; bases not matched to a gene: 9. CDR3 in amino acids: CASSPGQGELEQYF. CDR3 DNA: TGTGCCAGCAGCCCGGGACAGGGAGAGCTCGAGCAGTACTTC.

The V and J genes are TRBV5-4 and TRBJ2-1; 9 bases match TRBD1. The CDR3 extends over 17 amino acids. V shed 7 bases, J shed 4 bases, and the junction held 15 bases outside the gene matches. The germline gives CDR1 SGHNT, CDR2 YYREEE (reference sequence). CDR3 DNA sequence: TGTGCCAGCCGCGGTCTCAGCGACAGGGGGGGATACAATGAGCAGTTCTTC. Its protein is CASRGLSDRGGYNEQFF.

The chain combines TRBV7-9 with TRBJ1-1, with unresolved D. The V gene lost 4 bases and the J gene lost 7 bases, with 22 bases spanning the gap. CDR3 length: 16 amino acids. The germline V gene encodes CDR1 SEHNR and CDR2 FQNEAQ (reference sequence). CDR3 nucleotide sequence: TGTGCCAGCAGCTCAGCCTCGGGAGCTCTTCTGAATGAAGCTTTCTTT. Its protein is CASSSASGALLNEAFF.

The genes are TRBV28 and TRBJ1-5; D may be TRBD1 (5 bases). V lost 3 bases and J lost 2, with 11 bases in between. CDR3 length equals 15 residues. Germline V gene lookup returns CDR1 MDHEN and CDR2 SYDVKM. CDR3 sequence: CASSFLRAGNQPQHF. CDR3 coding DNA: TGTGCCAGCAGTTTTCTCAGGGCTGGCAATCAGCCCCAGCATTTT.

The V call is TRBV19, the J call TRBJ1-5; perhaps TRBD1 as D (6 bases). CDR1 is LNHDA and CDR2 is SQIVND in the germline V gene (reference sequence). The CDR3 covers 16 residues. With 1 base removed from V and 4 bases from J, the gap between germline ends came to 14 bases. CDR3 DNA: TGTGCCAGTAGTATAGCAGTCTGGACAGAGAATCAGCCCCAGCATTTT. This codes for CASSIAVWTENQPQHF. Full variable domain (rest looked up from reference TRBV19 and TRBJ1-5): DGGITQSPKYLFRKEGQNVTLSCEQNLNHDAMYWYRQDPGQGLRLIYYSQIVNDFQKGDIAEGYSVSREKKESFPLTVTSAQKNPTAFYLCASSIAVWTENQPQHFGDGTRLSIL.

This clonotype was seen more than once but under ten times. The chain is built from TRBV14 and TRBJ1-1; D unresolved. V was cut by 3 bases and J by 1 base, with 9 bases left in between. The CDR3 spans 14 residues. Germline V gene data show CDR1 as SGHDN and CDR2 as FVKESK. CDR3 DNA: TGTGCCAGCAGCCATAGGCAATCGAACACTGAAGCTTTCTTT. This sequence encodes CASSHRQSNTEAFF.

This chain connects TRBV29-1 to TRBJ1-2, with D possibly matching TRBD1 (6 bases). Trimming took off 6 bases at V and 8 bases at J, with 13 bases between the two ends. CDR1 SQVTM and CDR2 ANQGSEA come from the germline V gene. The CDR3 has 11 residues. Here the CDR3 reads CSVNRVTGYTF. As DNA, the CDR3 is TGCAGCGTGAACAGGGTCACGGGCTACACCTTC.

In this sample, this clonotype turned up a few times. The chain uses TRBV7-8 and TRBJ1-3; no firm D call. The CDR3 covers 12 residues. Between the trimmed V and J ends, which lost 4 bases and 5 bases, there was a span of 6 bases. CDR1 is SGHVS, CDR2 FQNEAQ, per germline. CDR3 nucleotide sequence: TGTGCCAGCAGCTCCGGGCGAAACACCATATATTTT. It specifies CASSSGRNTIYF.

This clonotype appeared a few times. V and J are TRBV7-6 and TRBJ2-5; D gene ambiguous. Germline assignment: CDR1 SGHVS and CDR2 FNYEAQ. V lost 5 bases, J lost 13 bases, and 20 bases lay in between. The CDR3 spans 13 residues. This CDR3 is CASSPNTRPRSYF. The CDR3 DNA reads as TGTGCCAGCAGCCCCAATACCCGACCCAGATCGTACTTC.

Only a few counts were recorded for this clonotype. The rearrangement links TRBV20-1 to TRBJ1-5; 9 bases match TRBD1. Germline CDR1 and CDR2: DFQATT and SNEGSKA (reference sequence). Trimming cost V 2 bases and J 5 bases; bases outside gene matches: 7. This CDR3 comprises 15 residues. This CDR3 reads CSARIPGQGYQPQHF. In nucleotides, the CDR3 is TGCAGTGCTAGAATTCCGGGACAGGGTTATCAGCCCCAGCATTTT.

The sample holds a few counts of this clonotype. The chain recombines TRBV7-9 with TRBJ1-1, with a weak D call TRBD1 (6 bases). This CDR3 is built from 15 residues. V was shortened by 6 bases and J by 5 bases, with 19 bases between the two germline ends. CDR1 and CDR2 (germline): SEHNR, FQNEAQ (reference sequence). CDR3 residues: CASRDSGARGTEAFF. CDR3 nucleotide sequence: TGTGCCAGCAGAGATTCGGGGGCGCGTGGGACTGAAGCTTTCTTT.

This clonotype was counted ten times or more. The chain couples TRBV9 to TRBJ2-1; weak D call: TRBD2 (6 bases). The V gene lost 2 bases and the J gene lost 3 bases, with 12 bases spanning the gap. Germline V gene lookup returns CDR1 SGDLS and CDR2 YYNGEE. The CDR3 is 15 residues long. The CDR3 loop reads CASSVAGGNYNEQFF. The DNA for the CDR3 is TGTGCCAGCAGCGTCGCCGGGGGAAACTACAATGAGCAGTTCTTC.

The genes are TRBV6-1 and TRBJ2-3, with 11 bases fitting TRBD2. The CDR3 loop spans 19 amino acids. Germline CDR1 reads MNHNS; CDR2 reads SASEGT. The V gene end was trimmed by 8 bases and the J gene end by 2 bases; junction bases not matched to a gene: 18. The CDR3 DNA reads TGTGCCAGCGGGGGAAACGTAGCGGGGGGGCCACTGATCACAGATACGCAGTATTTT. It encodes CASGGNVAGGPLITDTQYF.

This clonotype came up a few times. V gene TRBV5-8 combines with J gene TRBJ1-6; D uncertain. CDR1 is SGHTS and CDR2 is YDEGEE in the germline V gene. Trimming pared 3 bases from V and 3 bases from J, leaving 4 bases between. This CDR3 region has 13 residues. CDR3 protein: CASSSNYNSPLHF. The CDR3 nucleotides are TGTGCCAGCAGCTCTAACTATAATTCACCCCTCCACTTT.